The 8 T cell receptor beta chains given below trace back to one sample, sequenced in a study of shared clonotypes between healthy human individuals. Repertoires were generated with immunoSEQ multiplex PCR, while TCRdb's copy carries only in-frame clones and drops some. This sample has over a million clones, with approximately 98% found just once. Material: naive CD4+ T cells sorted from blood. As to subset: CD45RA+ positively selected. The receptors stem from a man aged 30-40 years in good health.

The chain carries TRBV28 and TRBJ2-5, with 14 bases lining up with TRBD2. Germline V gene data show CDR1 as MDHEN and CDR2 as SYDVKM. The CDR3 is 19 amino acids. V lost 5 bases, J lost 0 bases, and 11 bases stayed unmatched. The CDR3 nucleotides read TGTGCCAGCAGTCCTATGGGACTAGCGGGAGCCTGGTACCAAGAGACCCAGTACTTC. Encoded protein: CASSPMGLAGAWYQETQYF. Full variable domain (outside the CDR3, taken from reference TRBV28 and TRBJ2-5): DVKVTQSSRYLVKRTGEKVFLECVQDMDHENMFWYRQDPGLGLRLIYFSYDVKMKEKGDIPEGYSVSREKKERFSLILESASTNQTSMYLCASSPMGLAGAWYQETQYFGPGTRLLVL.

The chain carries TRBV7-2 and TRBJ2-7; D is ambiguous. V was cut by 5 bases and J by 5 bases, with 10 bases left in between. The CDR3 has 12 amino acids. CDR1 is SGHTA, CDR2 FQGNSA, per germline. DNA of the CDR3: TGTGCCAGCAGCCCCACGTTTGACGAGCAGTACTTC. This translates into CASSPTFDEQYF. The full variable domain, completed using reference TRBV7-2 and TRBJ2-7, is GAGVSQSPSNKVTEKGKDVELRCDPISGHTALYWYRQSLGQGLEFLIYFQGNSAPDKSGLPSDRFSAERTGGSVSTLTIQRTQQEDSAVYLCASSPTFDEQYFGPGTRLTVT.

The chain combines TRBV4-1 with TRBJ2-3, with D possibly TRBD2 on 6 matching bases. The V and J ends lost 1 base and 0 bases respectively, with 23 bases between them. Germline CDR1 reads MGHRA; CDR2 reads YSYEKL. The CDR3 spans 20 residues. CDR3 sequence reads: CASSQAPLARYRHSTDTQYF. The CDR3 DNA sequence: TGCGCCAGCAGCCAAGCCCCTCTAGCGCGATACCGGCATAGCACAGATACGCAGTATTTT.

The chain employs TRBV2 and TRBJ2-1; 12 bases map to TRBD2. The CDR3 loop spans 15 amino acids. Trimming cost V 6 bases and J 7 bases; bases outside gene matches: 7. Germline V gives CDR1 SNHLY, CDR2 FYNNEI. The CDR3 DNA sequence: TGTGCCAGCAGGCAGACTAGCGGGAGTGGGAATGAGCAGTTCTTC. Translating it yields CASRQTSGSGNEQFF.

The chain's CDR3 is CASSETFSWANTGELFF. Here the CDR3 DNA reads TGTGCCAGCAGTGAAACCTTCTCGTGGGCGAACACCGGGGAGCTGTTTTTT. V and J are TRBV6-1 and TRBJ2-2, with D uncertain. CDR3 length: 17 amino acids. Germline V gene lookup returns CDR1 MNHNS and CDR2 SASEGT. V lost 2 bases and J lost 0, with 13 bases in between.

V and J are TRBV7-6 and TRBJ2-7; 7 nucleotides align to TRBD1. The V and J ends lost 4 bases and 7 bases, in that order; junction bases with no gene match: 7. CDR1 and CDR2 (germline): SGHVS, FNYEAQ. The length of the CDR3 is 13 residues. The CDR3 DNA is TGTGCCAGCAGCTCTAGACAGGGACGGGAGCAGTACTTC. This translates into CASSSRQGREQYF.

This chain uses TRBV10-2 with TRBJ2-7; TRBD1 aligns across 8 bases. Trimming removed 3 bases from V and 6 bases from J; junction bases left unmatched: 10. This CDR3 is built from 15 residues. Germline values: CDR1 WSHSY, CDR2 SAAADI. The CDR3 nucleotides are TGCGCCAGCAGTGACCCGGACAGGGCCCCTGCCGAGCAGTACTTC. As protein: CASSDPDRAPAEQYF.

On this clone: Other DNA sequences in this sample translate to the same CDR3. The chain joins TRBV9 to TRBJ2-2; 8 positions match TRBD2. After removal of 2 bases from V and 1 base from J, the junction contained 4 bases not matched to a gene. The CDR3 runs to 16 residues. Germline CDR1 reads SGDLS; CDR2 reads YYNGEE. The CDR3 nucleotides are TGTGCCAGCAGCGTGACACTAGCGGTGAACACCGGGGAGCTGTTTTTT. Residues: CASSVTLAVNTGELFF.